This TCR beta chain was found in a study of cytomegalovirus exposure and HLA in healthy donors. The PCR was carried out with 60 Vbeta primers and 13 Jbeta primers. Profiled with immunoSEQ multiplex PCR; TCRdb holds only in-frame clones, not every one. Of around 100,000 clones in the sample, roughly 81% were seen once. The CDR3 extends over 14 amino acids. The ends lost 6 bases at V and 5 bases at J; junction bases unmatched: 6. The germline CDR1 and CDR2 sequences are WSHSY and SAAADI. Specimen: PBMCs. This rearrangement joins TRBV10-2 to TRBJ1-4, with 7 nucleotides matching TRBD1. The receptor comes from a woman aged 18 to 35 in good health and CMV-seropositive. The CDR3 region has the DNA TGCGCCAGCAGCCCGTGGGACAGAAATGAAAAACTGTTTTTT. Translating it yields CASSPWDRNEKLFF.